These T cell receptor beta chains were read from a single sample in a study of cytomegalovirus exposure and HLA in healthy donors. Libraries were prepared by immunoSEQ multiplex PCR; TCRdb keeps only in-frame clonotypes and omits some of them. The table shows 180,000 or so clones, with around three quarters occurring only once. Sequenced material: PBMCs. These receptors were obtained from a woman younger than 45 in good health and CMV-seropositive. CDR3s include the opening cysteine and the closing phenylalanine or tryptophan. A D gene is named only where the DNA matches it firmly. Some rows mark clone size as missing; the rest say once, few, many or name a class of expanded clone.

>.|TRBJ2-5|.|TRBV13
TGTGCCAGCAGCCGCGGTGAGGAAGAGACCCAGTACTTC
CASSRGEEETQYF
>.|TRBJ1-1|TRBD1|TRBV29-1
TGCAGCGAGCCACGGGACAGGGGCACTGAAGCTTTCTTT
CSEPRDRGTEAFF
>.|TRBJ1-2|TRBD1|TRBV9
TGTGCCAGCAGCGTAATGGGGACAGGGACTTCTGGCTACACCTTC
CASSVMGTGTSGYTF
>.|TRBJ1-6|.|TRBV28
TGTGCCAGCATAAAGGGGTGGAATTCACCCCTCCACTTT
CASIKGWNSPLHF
>.|TRBJ1-2|TRBD1|TRBV27
TGTGCCAGCAGGCCCAACGAAGGGGGCGCGAGCTATGGCTACACCTTC
CASRPNEGGASYGYTF
>.|TRBJ2-7|.|TRBV7-8
TGTGCCAGCCTCCCCCCCGGGTCCTACGAGCAGTACTTC
CASLPPGSYEQYF
>.|TRBJ2-1|TRBD1|TRBV27
TGTGCCAGCAGTACCCAACAGGGCCCAGGGGGGTTCTTC
CASSTQQGPGGFF
>.|TRBJ2-7|TRBD1|TRBV5-4
TGTGCCAGCAGCTTACCCAGGGGGAGTTTCTACGAGCAGTACTTC
CASSLPRGSFYEQYF
>.|TRBJ1-4|.|TRBV7-2
TGTGCCAGCAGCTCTACCCCGGCCTCGCGGGAAAAACTGTTTTTT
CASSSTPASREKLFF
>.|TRBJ2-3|TRBD1|TRBV6-5
TGTGCCAGCAGTCTCGGACAGGGGGAAGATACGCAGTATTTT
CASSLGQGEDTQYF
>.|TRBJ2-3|.|TRBV2
TGTGCCAGCTTATCCCGGCTAGCTAGCACAGATACGCAGTATTTT
CASLSRLASTDTQYF
>.|TRBJ2-1|.|TRBV19
TGTGCCGTCGCCCGGGGTGCTGAGCAGTTCTTC
CAVARGAEQFF
>.|TRBJ2-2|.|TRBV7-2
TGTGCCAGCAGCTTACTCTCAGGGGCCTCAACGAACACCGGGGAGCTGTTTTTT
CASSLLSGASTNTGELFF
>.|TRBJ2-6|TRBD1|TRBV4-3
TGCGCCAGCATCTCTATCTCCTTACAGGGGGCAACTGGGGCCAACGTCCTGACTTTC
CASISISLQGATGANVLTF
>.|TRBJ1-1|TRBD1|TRBV5-1
TGCGCCAGCAGCTTACAGGGGATGAACACTGAAGCCTTCTTT
CASSLQGMNTEAFF
>once|TRBJ2-1|.|TRBV5-1
TGCGCCAGCAGCTTGGAGGCGGCTGCTGAGCAGTTCTTC
CASSLEAAAEQFF
>.|TRBJ1-1|.|TRBV5-6
TGTGCCAGCATCAATTCACGAGGGCTGGGTGGCACTGAAGCTTTCTTT
CASINSRGLGGTEAFF
>.|TRBJ1-1|.|TRBV19
TGTGCCAGTAGTCCAGGGGAAACTGAAGCTTTCTTT
CASSPGETEAFF
>.|TRBJ2-1|TRBD2|TRBV29-1
TGCAGCGTAGAAGCGGGAGGAGGGTACAATGAGCAGTTCTTC
CSVEAGGGYNEQFF
>once|TRBJ2-5|.|TRBV14
TGTGCCAGCAGCCAATGGGGCAGTCAAGAGACCCAGTACTTC
CASSQWGSQETQYF
>.|TRBJ2-7|.|TRBV20-1
TGCAGTGCTTACAGGCTGGAGGAGCAGTACTTC
CSAYRLEEQYF
>once|TRBJ1-4|TRBD1|TRBV28
TGTGCCAGCAGTTTGGGGGGGACAGGGGATGAAAAACTGTTTTTT
CASSLGGTGDEKLFF
>.|TRBJ1-5|.|TRBV2
TGTGCCAGCAGTCCTGGGGGGGATCAGCCCCAGCATTTT
CASSPGGDQPQHF
>few|TRBJ2-5|.|TRBV15
TGTGCCACCAGCAGGGATGAACCGGGCCAGTACTTC
CATSRDEPGQYF
>.|TRBJ2-5|TRBD2|TRBV7-9
TGTGCCAGCAGCTTAGCGGGACGGGCTAGCGGAAAAGAGACCCAGTACTTC
CASSLAGRASGKETQYF
>.|TRBJ2-2|TRBD1|TRBV5-1
TGCGCCAGCAGCTTCGAACAGGGGCCCGGGGAGCTGTTTTTT
CASSFEQGPGELFF
>.|TRBJ1-5|.|TRBV14
TGTGCCAGCAGCCAAGGTGTAGCGCCCCAGCATTTT
CASSQGVAPQHF
>few|TRBJ1-5|.|TRBV2
TGTGCCAGCAGTCTGGAGGGTTATCAGCCCCAGCATTTT
CASSLEGYQPQHF
>.|TRBJ2-1|.|TRBV5-4
TGTGCCAGCAGCCTGGTGGACTCCGGAGGGAATGAGCAGTTCTTC
CASSLVDSGGNEQFF
>.|TRBJ2-1|TRBD2|TRBV18
TGTGCCAGCTCACCACAGGGGAGCGGGATTTACAATGAGCAGTTCTTC
CASSPQGSGIYNEQFF
>.|TRBJ2-5|.|TRBV18
TGTGCCAGCTCACCATTCGGAGAGACCCAGTACTTC
CASSPFGETQYF
>.|TRBJ1-1|.|TRBV27
TGTGCCAGCAGTTTCGGCTTACAGGGGAACACTGAAGCTTTCTTT
CASSFGLQGNTEAFF
>once|TRBJ2-1|TRBD1|TRBV4-3
TGCGCCAGCAGCCTCCAAGCAGGGGGAAAGAACAATGAGCAGTTCTTC
CASSLQAGGKNNEQFF
>.|TRBJ2-1|TRBD2|TRBV6-5
TGTGCCAGCAGAATGGGACTAGCGGGAGGGGAGCAGTTCTTC
CASRMGLAGGEQFF
>once|TRBJ2-1|.|TRBV5-6
TGTGCCAGCAGCCTACAGACTAGTGTCAACTCCTACAATGAGCAGTTCTTC
CASSLQTSVNSYNEQFF
>.|TRBJ2-5|.|TRBV9
TGTGCCAGCAGCGTAGCTGCTGGCGGAGTAAAGGGGGGGTACCAAGAGACCCAGTACTTC
CASSVAAGGVKGGYQETQYF
>.|TRBJ1-2|TRBD1|TRBV27
TGTGCCAGTATGGACAGGTACTATGGCTACACCTTC
CASMDRYYGYTF